The next 32 T cell receptor beta chains were all read from a single sample in a study of T cells in Graves' hyperthyroidism and ophthalmopathy. TCR beta CDR3 regions were amplified from RNA. The TCR CDR3 first-round RT-PCR relied on the HTBI primer set. TCRdb redid the calling of the multiplex PCR reads with MiXCR, one entry per CDR3 protein. The data hold 300,000 to 450,000 distinct CDR3 sequences, with approximately 14% observed a single time. The sequenced material came from blood. The receptors originated from a woman between 18 and 29 years old with Graves' hyperthyroidism that later progressed to Graves' ophthalmopathy.

This clonotype was picked up many times. The rearrangement joins TRBV20-1 to TRBJ2-7; TRBD1 agrees at 8 bases. V lost 3 bases and J lost 5; bases outside the gene matches: 9. There are 14 residues in the CDR3. Germline V CDR1 and CDR2: DFQATT, SNEGSKA (reference sequence). CDR3 loop: CSASRMQGAHEQYF. The CDR3 region has the DNA TGCAGTGCTAGCCGGATGCAGGGGGCCCACGAGCAGTACTTC.

This clonotype was counted at least ten times. This chain uses TRBV5-6 with TRBJ2-7; D is unclear. This CDR3 region has 15 residues. The germline V gene has CDR1 SGHDT and CDR2 YYEEEE. Trimming cost V 0 bases and J 0 bases, with 10 bases left between them. DNA of the CDR3: TGTGCCAGCAGCTTGGGGGCAGCTTTCTCCTACGAGCAGTACTTC. Encoded protein: CASSLGAAFSYEQYF.

Many counts were recorded for this clonotype. The chain joins TRBV10-3 to TRBJ1-5; D is ambiguous. Germline V lookup: CDR1 ENHRY, CDR2 SYGVKD. The CDR3 extends over 12 amino acids. V lost 3 bases, J lost 0 bases, and 0 bases lay in between. The CDR3 region is CAISDSNQPQHF. CDR3 coding DNA: TGTGCCATCAGTGATAGCAATCAGCCCCAGCATTTT.

This clonotype was recorded many times. The genes are TRBV20-1 and TRBJ2-7; possibly TRBD2 for D (6 bases). V was pared by 5 bases and J by 2 bases, with 16 bases between. Germline V CDR1 and CDR2: DFQATT, SNEGSKA (reference sequence). The CDR3 has 14 residues. The CDR3 here is CSAGRAGTTYEQYF. DNA for the CDR3: TGCAGTGCTGGACGAGCGGGCACTACCTACGAGCAGTACTTC.

This clonotype was seen a handful of times. This clone may be a read error of a much larger clone one base away. The chain is built from TRBV11-2 and TRBJ2-7, with TRBD2 identical over 9 bases. The CDR3 is 14 amino acids. CDR1 SGHAT and CDR2 FQNNGV come from the germline V gene. J was trimmed by 6 bases and V by 6 bases; bases with no gene match: 9. CDR3 DNA sequence: TGTGCCAGCAGATCCAAAGCGGGAGGTAGCGAGCAGTACTTC. It translates to CASRSKAGGSEQYF.

The chain carries TRBV19 and TRBJ2-7; D unclear. This CDR3 is 15 amino acids long. Germline-derived CDR1 and CDR2 are LNHDA and SQIVND (reference sequence). Trimming left V 3 bases short and J 3 bases short, with 15 bases between. For the CDR3, the DNA is TGTGCCAGTAGTATCTCGATAGAACCAGGCTACGAGCAGTACTTC. This gives the protein CASSISIEPGYEQYF.

Remarks on this clonotype: This could be a read error, since a much larger clone is one nucleotide away. This chain connects TRBV28 to TRBJ1-2; TRBD1 matches 7 bases. CDR1 is MDHEN, CDR2 SYDVKM, per germline. With V trimmed by 5 bases and J by 3 bases, 6 bases remained unmatched. The CDR3 loop spans 14 amino acids. The CDR3 DNA is TGTGCCAGCAGTGTACTTACAGGGGACTATGGCTACACCTTC. This gives the protein CASSVLTGDYGYTF.

In this sample, this clonotype turned up a few times. The chain recombines TRBV30 with TRBJ2-2; weak D call: TRBD2 (5 bases). The germline V gene encodes CDR1 GTSNPN and CDR2 SVGIG (reference sequence). The CDR3 loop spans 12 amino acids. The V and J ends lost 3 bases and 5 bases respectively, with 7 bases between them. CDR3 protein: CAWSRDTGELFF. DNA of the CDR3: TGTGCCTGGAGCCGGGATACCGGGGAGCTGTTTTTT.

This clonotype was recorded at least ten times. The rearrangement uses TRBV11-2 and TRBJ1-2; 7 bases are a match to TRBD1. V was pared by 4 bases and J by 7 bases, with 0 bases of the junction left unmatched. CDR3 length: 11 amino acids. Germline CDR1 reads SGHAT; CDR2 reads FQNNGV. In nucleotides, the CDR3 is TGTGCCAGCAGCTGGGACAGTGGCTACACCTTC. It yields the protein CASSWDSGYTF. Full variable domain (missing parts from reference TRBV11-2 and TRBJ1-2): EAGVAQSPRYKIIEKRQSVAFWCNPISGHATLYWYQQILGQGPKLLIQFQNNGVVDDSQLPKDRFSAERLKGVDSTLKIQPAKLEDSAVYLCASSWDSGYTFGSGTRLTVV.

The chain is built from TRBV27 and TRBJ2-1; 8 bases line up with TRBD2. The CDR3 length is 14 residues. V was clipped by 5 bases and J by 8 bases; unmatched bases: 8. Looked up from germline, CDR1 is MNHEY and CDR2 is SMNVEV (reference sequence). The CDR3 DNA follows: TGTGCCAGCAGTCTAGCGGGTGGAGTGGATGAGCAGTTCTTC. It encodes CASSLAGGVDEQFF.

This clonotype showed up many times. The chain joins TRBV28 to TRBJ2-7; weak D call: TRBD1 (6 bases). Trimming shortened V by 6 bases and J by 0 bases, and 15 bases separated the two germline ends. Germline assignment: CDR1 MDHEN and CDR2 SYDVKM. This CDR3 has 15 residues. The DNA of the CDR3 is TGTGCCAGCAGGACATCCGGGACATCCTCCTACGAGCAGTACTTC. This translates into CASRTSGTSSYEQYF.

In its sample, this clonotype was seen many times. The CDR3 loop reads CASSLSYVYEQYF. As DNA, the CDR3 is TGTGCCAGCAGTTTATCCTATGTCTACGAGCAGTACTTC. The V gene is TRBV12-3 or TRBV12-4, the J gene TRBJ2-7; D remains unclear. The CDR3 is 13 amino acids. Trimming stripped 2 bases from V and 3 bases from J, with 8 bases between.

The chain recombines TRBV7-2 with TRBJ2-7; 7 nucleotides line up with TRBD1. CDR1 SGHTA and CDR2 FQGNSA come from the germline V gene. CDR3 size: 15 residues. Trimming removed 5 bases from V and 4 bases from J; junction bases left unmatched: 11. The CDR3 sequence is CASSTKTGESYEQYF. The CDR3 nucleotides read TGTGCCAGCAGCACCAAAACAGGGGAGTCGTACGAGCAGTACTTC.

This clonotype was detected many times. The V gene is TRBV7-9, the J gene TRBJ2-1; D remains unclear. Between the trimmed V and J ends, which lost 5 bases and 10 bases, there was a span of 15 bases. Germline V CDR1 and CDR2: SEHNR, FQNEAQ (reference sequence). The CDR3 is made up of 13 amino acids. CDR3: CASSPDSPGEQFF. The CDR3 bases are TGTGCCAGCAGCCCTGACTCCCCTGGGGAGCAGTTCTTC.

This clonotype was observed at least ten times. The gene calls are TRBV10-3 and TRBJ2-7; tentative D call: TRBD2 (6 bases). Trimming left V 1 base short and J 3 bases short, with 10 bases between. This CDR3 is 14 amino acids long. The germline gives CDR1 ENHRY, CDR2 SYGVKD. CDR3 in amino acids: CAISELGGDYEQYF. The CDR3 region has the DNA TGTGCCATCAGTGAGTTGGGCGGGGACTACGAGCAGTACTTC.

In this sample, this clonotype turned up many times. The V and J genes are TRBV7-8 and TRBJ2-7, with D perhaps TRBD1 (5 bases). The CDR3 runs 18 residues. Germline V CDR1 and CDR2: SGHVS, FQNEAQ. Trimming stripped 5 bases from V and 0 bases from J, with 23 bases between. The CDR3: CASSRQLPVGPSSYEQYF. The CDR3 DNA reads as TGTGCCAGCAGCCGACAACTCCCCGTGGGGCCCAGCTCCTACGAGCAGTACTTC.

The chain combines TRBV6-2 or TRBV6-3 with TRBJ2-3; 12 nucleotides agree with TRBD2. V lost 0 bases to trimming and J lost 4 bases; unmatched junction nucleotides: 8. Germline V gene lookup returns CDR1 MNHEY and CDR2 SVGEGT. The CDR3 length is 18 residues. The CDR3 DNA reads TGTGCCAGCAGTTACTCCGGAAAGACTAGCGGGAGCGCAGATACGCAGTATTTT. It is translated as CASSYSGKTSGSADTQYF.

The chain is built from TRBV24-1 and TRBJ2-3; TRBD1 agrees at 9 bases. This CDR3 contains 15 residues. The trim removed 7 bases at V and 2 bases at J, leaving 6 bases unmatched. Germline CDR1 and CDR2: KGHDR and SFDVKD. The CDR3: CATSGTGITTDTQYF. The CDR3 DNA is TGTGCCACCAGCGGGACAGGGATAACCACAGATACGCAGTATTTT.

This clonotype appeared many times. The chain has TRBV7-9 and TRBJ2-7, with no clear D. V lost 11 bases to trimming and J lost 7 bases, with 24 bases between them. Germline CDR1 SEHNR, CDR2 FQNEAQ (reference sequence). This CDR3 comprises 14 residues. CDR3 nucleotide sequence: TGTGCCGGCCTGAGGAAGCGCCATTGCAGGGAGCAGTACTTC. Its translation: CAGLRKRHCREQYF.

In this sample, this clonotype turned up many times. The V and J genes are TRBV27 and TRBJ2-3, with a possible D match to TRBD2 (6 bases). Trimming shortened V by 6 bases and J by 0 bases, and 13 bases separated the two germline ends. Germline-derived CDR1 and CDR2 are MNHEY and SMNVEV (reference sequence). This CDR3 region has 15 residues. The CDR3 region is CASRSWGVSTDTQYF. CDR3 in DNA: TGTGCCAGCAGATCCTGGGGGGTTAGCACAGATACGCAGTATTTT.

This clonotype was recorded at least ten times. The chain is built from TRBV10-3 and TRBJ1-6; no clear D gene. In germline, CDR1 is ENHRY, CDR2 SYGVKD. Trimming left V 6 bases short and J 7 bases short, with 7 bases between. This CDR3 comprises 12 residues. The CDR3 loop reads CAIRSTNSPLHF. Written as DNA, the CDR3 is TGTGCCATCAGATCTACCAATTCACCCCTCCACTTT.

This clonotype was picked up many times. The chain links TRBV6-5 to TRBJ1-2; tentatively, D is TRBD1 (5 bases). CDR3 length: 14 residues. Trimming shortened V by 2 bases and J by 2 bases, and 9 bases separated the two germline ends. Per the germline V gene, CDR1 is MNHEY and CDR2 is SVGAGI. This CDR3 is CASSYMSGNYGYTF. For the CDR3, the DNA is TGTGCCAGCAGTTACATGTCAGGGAACTATGGCTACACCTTC.

The table lists this clonotype with a few counts. The gene calls are TRBV30 and TRBJ2-1; 10 bases align to TRBD1. Germline loops: CDR1 GTSNPN, CDR2 SVGIG (reference sequence). J was trimmed by 5 bases and V by 3 bases; bases with no gene match: 7. This CDR3 contains 15 residues. CDR3 in amino acids: CAWSTGTGVNNEQFF. As DNA, the CDR3 is TGTGCCTGGAGCACCGGGACAGGGGTTAACAATGAGCAGTTCTTC. Looking up the rest from reference TRBV30 and TRBJ2-1 gives the full variable domain: SQTIHQWPATLVQPVGSPLSLECTVEGTSNPNLYWYRQAAGRGLQLLFYSVGIGQISSEVPQNLSASRPQDRQFILSSKKLLLSDSGFYLCAWSTGTGVNNEQFFGPGTRLTVL.

This clonotype was observed many times. The V gene is TRBV27, the J gene TRBJ1-2, with no clear D. The CDR3 loop spans 15 amino acids. The V end lost 0 bases, the J end lost 4 bases, and 12 bases lay between the germline ends. Germline V lookup: CDR1 MNHEY, CDR2 SMNVEV (reference sequence). CDR3 DNA: TGTGCCAGCAGTTTATCCGTCGACAATATCTATGGCTACACCTTC. It is translated as CASSLSVDNIYGYTF.

Only a few counts were recorded for this clonotype. V usage is TRBV10-3 and J usage is TRBJ2-7; D not resolved. This CDR3 is 11 amino acids long. V was clipped by 1 base and J by 4 bases, with 2 bases between them. Germline CDR1 and CDR2: ENHRY and SYGVKD. CDR3 sequence reads: CAISEFYEQYF. For the CDR3, the DNA is TGTGCCATCAGTGAGTTTTACGAGCAGTACTTC.

CDR3 DNA sequence: TGTGCCAGCAGTTTACCCCCGGGACAGGGGGCGCGGAATGAGCAGTTCTTC. It specifies CASSLPPGQGARNEQFF. The V call is TRBV28, the J call TRBJ2-1, with 12 bases identical to TRBD1. Germline lookup yields CDR1 MDHEN and CDR2 SYDVKM. With V trimmed by 2 bases and J by 7 bases, 9 bases remained unmatched. The CDR3 contains 17 residues.

The chain has TRBV11-3 and TRBJ1-1; no clear D. Germline V CDR1 and CDR2: SGHNT, YENEEA. V was pared by 3 bases and J by 5 bases, with 13 bases between. CDR3 length: 14 amino acids. The CDR3 DNA follows: TGTGCCAGCAGCTTCCTCAACTTAGGGACTGAAGCTTTCTTT. Translated, it gives CASSFLNLGTEAFF.

The chain uses TRBV7-9 and TRBJ1-1; 8 bases fit TRBD1. Germline V CDR1 and CDR2: SEHNR, FQNEAQ (reference sequence). After removal of 3 bases from V and 0 bases from J, the junction contained 9 bases not matched to a gene. The CDR3 runs to 17 residues. CDR3 nucleotide sequence: TGTGCCAGCAGCTTCTGGACAGGGAAAAAGGTGAACACTGAAGCTTTCTTT. Protein: CASSFWTGKKVNTEAFF.

This clonotype has a handful of counts. In DNA, the CDR3 is TGCGCCAGCAGCGCCGGGACTAGCGGCTACGAGCAGTACTTC. Translation gives CASSAGTSGYEQYF. The chain joins TRBV5-1 to TRBJ2-7; 11 bases line up with TRBD2. The CDR3 consists of 14 residues. Germline CDR1 reads SGHRS; CDR2 reads YFSETQ. J lost 3 bases, V lost 4 bases, and 3 bases had no gene match.

Ten or more counts support this clonotype. The chain combines TRBV2 with TRBJ2-1, with D perhaps TRBD2 (6 bases). Germline-derived CDR1 and CDR2 are SNHLY and FYNNEI. Trimming removed 8 bases at V and 6 bases at J, with 20 bases between. The CDR3 runs to 15 residues. DNA for the CDR3: TGTGCCAGCTTCCCCCGGGACTGGCTTATCAATGAGCAGTTCTTC. Translating it yields CASFPRDWLINEQFF.

Only a few counts were recorded for this clonotype. CDR3 loop: CAISEVPPGLAGATVEDTQYF. In DNA form, the CDR3 reads TGTGCCATCAGTGAGGTCCCGCCGGGACTAGCGGGAGCGACCGTTGAAGATACGCAGTATTTT. The chain couples TRBV10-3 to TRBJ2-3; 14 bases are a match to TRBD2. This CDR3 is 21 amino acids long. Germline assignment: CDR1 ENHRY and CDR2 SYGVKD. V shed 2 bases, J shed 5 bases, and the junction held 18 bases outside the gene matches.

V and J are TRBV27 and TRBJ1-6; D uncertain. V lost 2 bases to trimming and J lost 0 bases, with 11 bases between them. Germline CDR1 MNHEY, CDR2 SMNVEV (reference sequence). This CDR3 is built from 17 residues. The CDR3 protein is CASSLPSESSYNSPLHF. The CDR3 DNA reads TGTGCCAGCAGTTTACCTTCAGAGAGCTCCTATAATTCACCCCTCCACTTT.